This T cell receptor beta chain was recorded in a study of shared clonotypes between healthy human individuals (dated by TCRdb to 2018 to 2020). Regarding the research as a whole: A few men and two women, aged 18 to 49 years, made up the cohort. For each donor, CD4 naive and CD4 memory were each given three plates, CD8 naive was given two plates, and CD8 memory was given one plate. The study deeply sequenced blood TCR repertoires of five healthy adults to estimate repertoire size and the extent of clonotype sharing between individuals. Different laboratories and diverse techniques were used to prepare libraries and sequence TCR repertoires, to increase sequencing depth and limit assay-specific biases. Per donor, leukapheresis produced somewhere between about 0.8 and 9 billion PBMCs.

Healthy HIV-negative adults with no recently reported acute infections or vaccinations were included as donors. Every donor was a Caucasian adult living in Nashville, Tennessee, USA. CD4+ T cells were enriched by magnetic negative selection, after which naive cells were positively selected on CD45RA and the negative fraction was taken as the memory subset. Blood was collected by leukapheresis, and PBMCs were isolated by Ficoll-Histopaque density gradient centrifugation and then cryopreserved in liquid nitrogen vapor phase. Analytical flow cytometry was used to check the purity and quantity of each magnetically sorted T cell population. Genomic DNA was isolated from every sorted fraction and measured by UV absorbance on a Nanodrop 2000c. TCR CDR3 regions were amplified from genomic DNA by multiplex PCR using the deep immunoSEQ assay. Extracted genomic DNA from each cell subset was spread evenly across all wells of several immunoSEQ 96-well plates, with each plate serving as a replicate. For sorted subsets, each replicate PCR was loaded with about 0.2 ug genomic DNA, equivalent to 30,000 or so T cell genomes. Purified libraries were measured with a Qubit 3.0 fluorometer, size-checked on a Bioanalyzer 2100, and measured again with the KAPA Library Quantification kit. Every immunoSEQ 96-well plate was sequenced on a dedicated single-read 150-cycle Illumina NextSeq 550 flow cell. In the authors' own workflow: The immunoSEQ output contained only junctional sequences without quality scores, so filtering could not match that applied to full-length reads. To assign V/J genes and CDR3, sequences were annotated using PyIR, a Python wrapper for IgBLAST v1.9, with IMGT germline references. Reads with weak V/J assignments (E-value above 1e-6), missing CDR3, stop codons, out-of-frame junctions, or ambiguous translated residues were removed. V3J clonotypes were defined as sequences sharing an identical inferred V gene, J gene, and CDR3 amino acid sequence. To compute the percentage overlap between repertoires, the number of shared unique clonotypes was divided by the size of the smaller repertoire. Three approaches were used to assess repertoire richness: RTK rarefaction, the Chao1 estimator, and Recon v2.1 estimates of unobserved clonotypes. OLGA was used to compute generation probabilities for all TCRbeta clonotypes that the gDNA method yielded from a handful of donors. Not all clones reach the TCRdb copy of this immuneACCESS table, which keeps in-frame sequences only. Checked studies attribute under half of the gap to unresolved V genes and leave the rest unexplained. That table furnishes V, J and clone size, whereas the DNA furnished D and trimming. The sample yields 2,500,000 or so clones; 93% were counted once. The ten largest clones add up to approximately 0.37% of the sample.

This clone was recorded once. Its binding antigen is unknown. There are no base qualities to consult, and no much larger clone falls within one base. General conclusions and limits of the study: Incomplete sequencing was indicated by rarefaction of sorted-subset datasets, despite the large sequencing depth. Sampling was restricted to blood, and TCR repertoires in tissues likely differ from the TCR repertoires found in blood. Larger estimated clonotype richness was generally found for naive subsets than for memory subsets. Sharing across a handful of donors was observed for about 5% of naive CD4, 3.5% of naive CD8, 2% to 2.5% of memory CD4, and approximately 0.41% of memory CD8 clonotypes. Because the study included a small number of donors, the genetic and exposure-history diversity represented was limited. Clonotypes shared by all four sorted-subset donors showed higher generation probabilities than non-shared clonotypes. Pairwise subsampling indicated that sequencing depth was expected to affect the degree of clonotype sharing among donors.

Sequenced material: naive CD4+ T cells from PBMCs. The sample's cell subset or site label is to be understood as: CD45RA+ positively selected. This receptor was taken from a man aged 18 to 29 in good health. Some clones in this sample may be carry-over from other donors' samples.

The CDR3 protein is CASSPPSGGGDQPQHF. The DNA sequence reads TGTGCCAGCTCACCACCGAGCGGTGGTGGTGATCAGCCCCAGCATTTT. The V and J genes are TRBV18 and TRBJ1-5; no confident D gene assignment can be made. From the germline V gene, CDR1 is KGHSH and CDR2 is LQKENI. The CDR3 runs 16 amino acids, cysteine and phenylalanine included. CDR3 DNA only is kept here, 48 bases in frame from base 1. V sheds 0 bases and J sheds 5 bases, leaving 14 bases between their ends. When the CDR3 is completed using the reference TRBV18 and TRBJ1-5 genes on either side, the full variable domain is NAGVMQNPRHLVRRRGQEARLRCSPMKGHSHVYWYRQLPEEGLKFMVYLQKENIIDESGMPKERFSAEFPKEGPSILRIQQVVRGDSAAYFCASSPPSGGGDQPQHFGDGTRLSIL.